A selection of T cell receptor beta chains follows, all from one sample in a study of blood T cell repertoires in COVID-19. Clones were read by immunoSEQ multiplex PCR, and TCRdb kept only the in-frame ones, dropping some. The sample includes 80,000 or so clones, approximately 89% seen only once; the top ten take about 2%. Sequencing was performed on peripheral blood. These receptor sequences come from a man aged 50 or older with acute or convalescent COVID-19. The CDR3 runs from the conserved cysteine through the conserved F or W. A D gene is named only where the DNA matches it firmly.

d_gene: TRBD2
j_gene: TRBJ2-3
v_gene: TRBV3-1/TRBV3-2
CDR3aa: CASSIGLAGDPSTDTQYF
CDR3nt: TGTGCCAGCAGCATCGGACTAGCGGGGGACCCTAGCACAGATACGCAGTATTTT

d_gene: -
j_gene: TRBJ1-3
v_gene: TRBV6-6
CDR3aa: CASKGEAYSGNTIYF
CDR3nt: TGTGCCAGCAAAGGGGAAGCATACTCTGGAAACACCATATATTTT

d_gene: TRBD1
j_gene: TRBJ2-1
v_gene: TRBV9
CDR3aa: CASSSRDGTGLYNEQFF
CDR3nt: TGTGCCAGCAGCTCCCGAGACGGGACAGGGCTCTACAATGAGCAGTTCTTC

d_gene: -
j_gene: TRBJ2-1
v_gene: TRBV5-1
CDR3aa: CASSLLGDTYNEQFF
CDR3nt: TGCGCCAGCAGCTTGTTGGGGGACACATACAATGAGCAGTTCTTC

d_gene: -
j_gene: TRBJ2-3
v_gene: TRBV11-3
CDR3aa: CASSARGTDTQYF
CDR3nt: TGTGCCAGCAGCGCCCGAGGCACAGATACGCAGTATTTT

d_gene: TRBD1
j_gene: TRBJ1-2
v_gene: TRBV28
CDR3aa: CASSLLTGGNYGYTF
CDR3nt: TGTGCCAGCAGCCTTTTGACAGGGGGGAACTATGGCTACACCTTC

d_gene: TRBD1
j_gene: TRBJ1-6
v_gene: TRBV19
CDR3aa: CASSIAGTAFRPLHF
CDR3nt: TGTGCCAGTAGTATCGCCGGGACAGCCTTTCGACCCCTCCACTTT

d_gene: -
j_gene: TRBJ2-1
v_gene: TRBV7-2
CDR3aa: CASSYLSSRDEQFF
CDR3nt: TGTGCCAGCAGCTATCTTAGCTCTCGGGATGAGCAGTTCTTC

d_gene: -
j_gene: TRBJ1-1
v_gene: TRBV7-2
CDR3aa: CASRSGNTEAFF
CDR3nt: TGTGCCAGCCGCTCGGGGAACACTGAAGCTTTCTTT

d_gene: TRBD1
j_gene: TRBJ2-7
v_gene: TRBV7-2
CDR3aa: CASSLRGATGVPYEQYF
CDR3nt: TGTGCCAGCAGCTTAAGGGGTGCGACAGGGGTACCCTACGAGCAGTACTTC

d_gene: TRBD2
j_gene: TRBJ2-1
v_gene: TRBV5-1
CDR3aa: CASSLAGGRQNEQFF
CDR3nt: TGCGCCAGCAGCTTGGCGGGGGGGAGGCAGAATGAGCAGTTCTTC

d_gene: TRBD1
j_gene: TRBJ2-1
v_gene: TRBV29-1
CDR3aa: CSVGGGQGIFNEQFF
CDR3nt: TGCAGCGTTGGGGGGGGACAGGGGATTTTCAATGAGCAGTTCTTC

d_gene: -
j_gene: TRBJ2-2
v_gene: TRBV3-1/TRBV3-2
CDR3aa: CASSQDTWTGELFF
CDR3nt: TGTGCCAGCAGCCAAGATACATGGACCGGGGAGCTGTTTTTT

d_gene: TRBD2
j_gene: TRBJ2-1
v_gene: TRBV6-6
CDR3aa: CASTAGRAYNEQFF
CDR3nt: TGTGCCAGCACTGCAGGGAGGGCCTACAATGAGCAGTTCTTC

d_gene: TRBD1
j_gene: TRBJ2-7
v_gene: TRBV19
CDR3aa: CASSIPGQTFYEQYF
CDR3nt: TGTGCCAGTAGTATCCCGGGACAGACTTTCTACGAGCAGTACTTC

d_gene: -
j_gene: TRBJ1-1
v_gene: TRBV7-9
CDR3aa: CASGQVNTEAFF
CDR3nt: TGTGCCAGCGGTCAGGTGAACACTGAAGCTTTCTTT

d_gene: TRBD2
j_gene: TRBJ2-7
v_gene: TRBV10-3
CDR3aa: CAIKGEGEQYF
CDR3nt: TGTGCCATCAAAGGGGAGGGCGAGCAGTACTTC

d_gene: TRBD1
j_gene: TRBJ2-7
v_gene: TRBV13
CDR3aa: CASSATGVSYEQYF
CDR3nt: TGTGCCAGCAGCGCTACAGGGGTTTCCTACGAGCAGTACTTC

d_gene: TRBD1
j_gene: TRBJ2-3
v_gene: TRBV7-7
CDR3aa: CASSRQGAEDTQYF
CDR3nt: TGTGCCAGCAGCAGGCAGGGGGCTGAGGATACGCAGTATTTT

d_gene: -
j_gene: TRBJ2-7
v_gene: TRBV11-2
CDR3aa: CASSLGAQYEQYF
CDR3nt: TGTGCCAGCAGCTTAGGGGCGCAATACGAGCAGTACTTC

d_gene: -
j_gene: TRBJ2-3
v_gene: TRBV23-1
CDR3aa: CASSPSAGCTQYF
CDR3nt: TGCGCCAGCAGTCCCTCGGCAGGGTGTACGCAGTATTTT